The T cell receptor beta chain under discussion was sequenced for a study of regulatory T cells in long-lasting Graves disease. Study-level findings and limits: Public clonotype sharing was higher in persistent than newly diagnosed patients. Peripheral blood alone, not thyroid tissue, underwent study. The small sample size may have reduced accuracy. Persistent Graves' disease cases displayed lower TCR diversity than newly diagnosed ones.

Construction of the TCR beta libraries employed iRepertoire HTBI primers in conjunction with Arm-PCR of CDR3 regions. MiXCR, run by TCRdb on the multiplex PCR reads, gives a single entry per CDR3 protein. The table has over 650,000 distinct CDR3 sequences, 30% seen once; the top ten hold around 42%. As regards this clonotype: Its antigen is not known.

Time point: persistent/refractory GD, antithyroid drugs over 5 years with positive TRAb. Extracted PBMC RNA gave rise to the TCR library. Germline assignment: CDR1 SGHDT and CDR2 YYEEEE. V lost 3 bases to trimming and J lost 9 bases; unmatched junction nucleotides: 12. The CDR3 contains 17 residues. This chain joins TRBV5-6 and TRBJ2-1; the match to TRBD2 covers 13 bases. This receptor was taken from a female donor with Graves disease. Specimen: peripheral blood mononuclear cells (PBMCs), collected when the disease was refractory, from a patient treated with antithyroid drugs. CDR3 residues: CASSSRTSGSGRIEQFF. CDR3 DNA: TGTGCCAGCAGCTCCCGGACTAGCGGGAGCGGGCGTATTGAGCAGTTCTTC.